These 28 T cell receptor beta chains were sequenced from one sample in a study of Graves' ophthalmopathy and Graves' hyperthyroidism. Amplification from RNA transcripts yielded the TCR beta CDR3 regions. The first round was an RT-PCR with HTBI primers, and the second round was a multiplex PCR. TCRdb reanalysed the multiplex PCR reads using MiXCR and keeps one entry per CDR3 protein. Of about 420,000 distinct CDR3 sequences listed, 21% are singletons. What was sequenced was peripheral blood. All receptors come from a woman under 30 with stable Graves' hyperthyroidism.

This clonotype showed up many times. The rearrangement joins TRBV20-1 to TRBJ2-7; tentatively, D is TRBD2 (5 bases). This CDR3 has 15 residues. The V end lost 0 bases, the J end lost 0 bases, and 12 bases lay between the germline ends. Germline CDR1 reads DFQATT; CDR2 reads SNEGSKA (reference sequence). CDR3 in DNA: TGCAGTGCTAGAGATCGTCGGGGAAACTCCTACGAGCAGTACTTC. Its protein product is CSARDRRGNSYEQYF.

Ten or more counts support this clonotype. This rearrangement joins TRBV30 to TRBJ2-2; the D is unclear. The V gene's germline CDR1 is GTSNPN and CDR2 SVGIG (reference sequence). There are 13 residues in the CDR3. V shed 2 bases and J shed 1 base, with 5 bases lying between them. CDR3 bases: TGTGCCTGGAGTCCCATGAACACCGGGGAGCTGTTTTTT. Translation gives CAWSPMNTGELFF.

This clonotype was counted ten times or more. This rearrangement joins TRBV2 to TRBJ2-7, with D perhaps being TRBD1 or TRBD2 (5 bases each). V lost 7 bases, J lost 6 bases, and 13 bases lay in between. Per the germline V gene, CDR1 is SNHLY and CDR2 is FYNNEI. The CDR3 extends over 12 amino acids. In DNA, the CDR3 is TGTGCCAGCAAGGGGACGGCCGTCGAGCAGTACTTC. It specifies CASKGTAVEQYF.

This clonotype has at least ten counts. The chain employs TRBV6-9 and TRBJ2-5; 8 bases match TRBD1. Germline V lookup: CDR1 MNHGY, CDR2 SVAAGI. This CDR3 contains 16 residues. J lost 0 bases, V lost 7 bases, and 10 bases had no gene match. This CDR3 reads CASTNPRDRHQETQYF. The CDR3 nucleotides are TGTGCCAGCACCAACCCCCGGGACAGGCACCAAGAGACCCAGTACTTC.

This clonotype was seen repeatedly, ten times or more. The rearrangement uses TRBV7-2 and TRBJ1-2; weak D call: TRBD1 (6 bases). CDR3 length: 15 amino acids. The germline V gene has CDR1 SGHTA and CDR2 FQGNSA. Trimming took 6 bases from V and 8 from J, leaving 22 bases between them. The CDR3 loop reads CASSVRLGGAQGYTF. In DNA form, the CDR3 reads TGTGCCAGCAGTGTCCGGCTTGGGGGGGCGCAGGGCTACACCTTC.

This clonotype was picked up a small number of times. A single base separates this from a much larger clone, so it may be a read error. This chain joins TRBV27 and TRBJ2-2; 9 bases line up with TRBD1. Trimming took 0 bases from V and 4 from J; bases not matched to a gene: 0. The germline CDR1 and CDR2 sequences are MNHEY and SMNVEV (reference sequence). CDR3 size: 15 residues. The CDR3 here is CASSLSTGGTGELFF. The CDR3 nucleotides read TGTGCCAGCAGTTTATCGACAGGGGGCACCGGGGAGCTGTTTTTT.

The sample holds many counts of this clonotype. The chain is built from TRBV7-2 and TRBJ2-5; 7 bases map to TRBD1. J lost 5 bases, V lost 5 bases, and 8 bases had no gene match. Germline V gene data show CDR1 as SGHTA and CDR2 as FQGNSA. CDR3 length: 14 amino acids. The CDR3 spells CASSPPSTGETQYF. As DNA, the CDR3 is TGTGCCAGCAGCCCACCCTCGACAGGGGAGACCCAGTACTTC.

This clonotype was recorded at least ten times. V is TRBV20-1 and J is TRBJ2-7, with 10 bases aligning to TRBD2. CDR1 is DFQATT and CDR2 is SNEGSKA in the germline V gene (reference sequence). The CDR3 contains 15 residues. V shed 3 bases and J 5 bases; nucleotides not matched to a gene: 10. The CDR3: CSASLAGGPVDEQYF. The DNA for the CDR3 is TGCAGTGCTAGCTTAGCGGGAGGCCCTGTTGACGAGCAGTACTTC.

This clonotype was found many times. The chain links TRBV6-1 to TRBJ2-5; 10 nucleotides match TRBD2. The CDR3 is 18 residues long. V was clipped by 0 bases and J by 4 bases; unmatched bases: 11. Germline V gives CDR1 MNHNS, CDR2 SASEGT. The CDR3 sequence: CASSEAIAGGAVGETQYF. The CDR3 bases are TGTGCCAGCAGTGAAGCGATAGCGGGGGGCGCCGTGGGAGAGACCCAGTACTTC.

This clonotype was counted ten times or more. This chain links TRBV2 with TRBJ2-2, with D possibly matching TRBD2 (6 bases). The germline CDR1 and CDR2 sequences are SNHLY and FYNNEI. Trimming took 4 bases from V and 3 from J, leaving 9 bases between them. The CDR3 consists of 14 residues. The CDR3 here is CASSGLGHTGELFF. CDR3 nucleotide sequence: TGTGCCAGCAGTGGACTAGGACACACCGGGGAGCTGTTTTTT.

This clonotype occurred once. A read error is possible here, since a much larger clone lies one base away. CDR3 residues: CASSLNSGTANTEVFF. CDR3 nucleotide sequence: TGCGCCAGCAGCCTTAACTCCGGGACAGCGAACACTGAAGTTTTCTTT. This chain connects TRBV5-1 to TRBJ1-1, with 7 positions matching TRBD1. Germline V gene sequence: CDR1 SGHRS, CDR2 YFSETQ. This CDR3 spans 16 amino acids.

The chain combines TRBV6-2 or TRBV6-3 with TRBJ2-7; tentative D call: TRBD1 (5 bases). The CDR3 extends over 13 amino acids. V lost 6 bases and J 4 bases, leaving 13 bases between the germline ends. Germline CDR1 and CDR2: MNHEY and SVGEGT. CDR3: CASSKGNSYEQYF. The CDR3 coding sequence is TGTGCCAGCAGCAAGGGGAATTCGTACGAGCAGTACTTC.

This clonotype has ten or more counts. A junction end diverges from the germline sequence, so it may reflect a read error. The chain is built from TRBV20-1 and TRBJ2-4; TRBD2 agrees at 9 bases. CDR3 size: 15 residues. Germline V CDR1 and CDR2: DFQATT, SNEGSKA (reference sequence). The CDR3 DNA sequence: TGCAGTGCTAGAGTGGGGCTAGCGGGATATTACATTAAGTACTTC. Protein sequence: CSARVGLAGYYIKYF.

The chain joins TRBV6-5 to TRBJ2-5; the match to TRBD2 covers 8 bases. The better agreement between TRBJ2-7 and the DNA end casts doubt on the J call. The CDR3 extends over 13 amino acids. Germline CDR1 MNHEY, CDR2 SVGAGI. The CDR3 reads CASSYASGYEQYF. The CDR3 DNA reads as TGTGCCAGCAGTTACGCTAGCGGGTACGAGCAGTACTTC.

This clonotype appeared many times. CDR3 region: CASSPRTSGEGETQYF. The CDR3 DNA is TGTGCCAGCAGTCCTCGGACTAGCGGGGAAGGAGAGACCCAGTACTTC. The chain couples TRBV2 to TRBJ2-5; 12 nucleotides match TRBD2. The V gene end was trimmed by 5 bases and the J gene end by 4 bases; junction bases not matched to a gene: 8. CDR3 length: 16 residues. Per the germline V gene, CDR1 is SNHLY and CDR2 is FYNNEI.

The chain has TRBV7-2 and TRBJ2-5; 8 bases line up with TRBD2. J gave up 2 bases and V 1 base, and 3 bases lay outside the gene matches. This CDR3 is built from 15 residues. CDR1 is SGHTA, CDR2 FQGNSA, per germline. In DNA form, the CDR3 reads TGTGCCAGCAGCTTAGTGGGGACTAGACAAGAGACCCAGTACTTC. Its protein is CASSLVGTRQETQYF.

This clonotype showed up many times. The CDR3 spells CASRPGTSGYEQYF. The DNA for the CDR3 is TGTGCCAGCAGGCCTGGGACTAGCGGGTACGAGCAGTACTTC. The rearrangement links TRBV6-2 or TRBV6-3 to TRBJ2-7; 12 bases map to TRBD2. The CDR3 totals 14 residues. Germline lookup yields CDR1 MNHEY and CDR2 SVGEGT. V trimming: 6 bases; J trimming: 4 bases; junction bases outside the gene matches: 4.

This chain links TRBV6-5 with TRBJ1-1, with a tentative D call TRBD1 (5 bases). CDR3 length: 14 residues. The germline CDR1 and CDR2 sequences are MNHEY and SVGAGI. The V end was cut by 7 bases, the J end by 3 bases, with 15 bases between. The CDR3 loop is CASTSQGRHTEAFF. CDR3 DNA: TGTGCCAGCACTTCCCAGGGAAGGCACACTGAAGCTTTCTTT.

In this sample, this clonotype turned up many times. This chain connects TRBV7-3 to TRBJ1-5; 7 bases are a match to TRBD1. Trimming took 4 bases from V and 5 from J; bases not matched to a gene: 14. CDR1 SGHTA and CDR2 FQGTGA come from the germline V gene. The CDR3 runs to 17 residues. In DNA form, the CDR3 reads TGTGCCAGCAGCTGTCAAAACAGGGGAAGCCTTGATCAGCCCCAGCATTTT. Amino acids: CASSCQNRGSLDQPQHF.

This chain links TRBV15 with TRBJ2-2, with D hard to call. The CDR3 runs 15 residues. Germline V gene sequence: CDR1 LNHNV, CDR2 YYDKDF (reference sequence). V lost 1 base and J 1 base, leaving 7 bases between the germline ends. The CDR3 DNA reads TGTGCCACCAGCAGAGCGGTAGAGAACACCGGGGAGCTGTTTTTT. This encodes CATSRAVENTGELFF. The full variable domain, rest sourced from reference TRBV15 and TRBJ2-2, is DAMVIQNPRYQVTQFGKPVTLSCSQTLNHNVMYWYQQKSSQAPKLLFHYYDKDFNNEADTPDNFQSRRPNTSFCFLDIRSPGLGDTAMYLCATSRAVENTGELFFGEGSRLTVL.

This clonotype was seen ten or more times. This chain connects TRBV14 to TRBJ2-6, with D perhaps matching TRBD1 (5 bases). Per the germline V gene, CDR1 is SGHDN and CDR2 is FVKESK. The CDR3 consists of 16 residues. Trimming stripped 1 base from V and 3 bases from J, with 10 bases between. CDR3 loop: CASSQGQSVGANVLTF. The CDR3 DNA reads as TGTGCCAGCAGCCAAGGACAGAGTGTTGGGGCCAACGTCCTGACTTTC.

The rearrangement joins TRBV30 to TRBJ2-6; D is unresolved. V was cut by 3 bases and J by 3 bases, with 12 bases left in between. This CDR3 contains 15 residues. The germline V gene encodes CDR1 GTSNPN and CDR2 SVGIG (reference sequence). CDR3 sequence reads: CAWSPTDFGANVLTF. For the CDR3, the DNA is TGTGCCTGGAGCCCCACAGATTTTGGGGCCAACGTCCTGACTTTC.

This chain joins TRBV28 and TRBJ1-3; D is undetermined. This CDR3 has 14 amino acids. From germline, CDR1 is MDHEN and CDR2 SYDVKM. The V end was cut by 7 bases, the J end by 4 bases, with 14 bases between. The CDR3 coding sequence is TGTGCCAGCAATCCGGGGATCTTCGGAAACACCATATATTTT. Amino acids: CASNPGIFGNTIYF.

This clonotype was observed many times. This chain joins TRBV30 and TRBJ2-5, with D possibly TRBD2 on 6 matching bases. The length of the CDR3 is 16 residues. Germline V gives CDR1 GTSNPN, CDR2 SVGIG (reference sequence). Trimming stripped 3 bases from V and 5 bases from J, with 22 bases between. The CDR3 loop reads CAWSPPGDLRGETQYF. CDR3 sequence (DNA): TGTGCCTGGAGCCCGCCGGGGGATCTTCGTGGGGAGACCCAGTACTTC.

This clonotype showed up many times. The V gene is TRBV20-1, the J gene TRBJ1-2, with D maybe TRBD1 (5 bases). V lost 2 bases, J lost 4 bases, and 20 bases lay in between. In germline, CDR1 is DFQATT, CDR2 SNEGSKA (reference sequence). The CDR3 runs to 16 residues. CDR3 sequence reads: CSARSGGSGDRYGYTF. In DNA form, the CDR3 reads TGCAGTGCTAGAAGTGGGGGTTCGGGGGACCGCTATGGCTACACCTTC.

The rearrangement uses TRBV2 and TRBJ2-5, with D perhaps TRBD2 (5 bases). CDR3 length: 15 amino acids. The ends were cut back, 3 bases at V and 4 bases at J, with 15 bases in the middle. Germline V CDR1 and CDR2: SNHLY, FYNNEI. The CDR3 spells CASSERRSAGETQYF. CDR3 in DNA: TGTGCCAGCAGTGAGAGGCGGTCGGCGGGAGAGACCCAGTACTTC.

This clonotype is medium-sized (0.01 to 0.1%) by share. CDR3 in amino acids: CSARGVRGGHTEAFF. The CDR3 region has the DNA TGCAGTGCTAGGGGAGTGCGGGGGGGGCACACTGAAGCTTTCTTT. This chain links TRBV20-1 with TRBJ1-1; maybe TRBD1 (6 bases). The CDR3 sequence is 15 residues long. V was clipped by 3 bases and J by 3 bases, with 17 bases between them. Per the germline V gene, CDR1 is DFQATT and CDR2 is SNEGSKA (reference sequence).

This chain uses TRBV5-1 with TRBJ2-7, with D hard to call. CDR1 is SGHRS and CDR2 is YFSETQ in the germline V gene. Trimming cost V 0 bases and J 3 bases, with 10 bases left between them. The CDR3 has 14 amino acids. CDR3 sequence: CASSLEHGVYEQYF. DNA of the CDR3: TGCGCCAGCAGCTTGGAACACGGAGTCTACGAGCAGTACTTC.